These T cell receptor beta chains were read from a single sample in a study of blood T cell repertoires in COVID-19. Data came from immunoSEQ multiplex PCR; TCRdb stores just in-frame clones and leaves some out. Among about 210,000 clones, roughly 86% were seen once, and the ten largest hold approximately 10%. Input material: PBMCs or T cells enriched from blood (not recorded which). Source of these receptors: a young man with acute COVID-19. Both conserved end residues are part of each CDR3. The D gene is left open where the match is weak. Some rows have no size entry. The others give once, few or many, or a class for an expanded clone.

v_call	d_call	clone_size	j_call	cdr3_nt	cdr3_aa
TRBV27	.	.	TRBJ1-1	TGTGCCAGCAGCCCGAGGGCAGAACTGAACACTGAAGCTTTCTTT	CASSPRAELNTEAFF
TRBV7-9	.	.	TRBJ2-7	TGTGCCAGCAGCCCAGGGGAAGCCTCTCCCGTGGGGGACTACGAGCAGTACTTC	CASSPGEASPVGDYEQYF
TRBV28	.	.	TRBJ1-4	TGTGCCAGCCGACCCTTTATCGGGGGGCGACCTAATGAAAAACTGTTTTTT	CASRPFIGGRPNEKLFF
TRBV28	TRBD2	.	TRBJ2-7	TGTGCCAGCAGTCCGACTAGCGGGAGGGCCTACGAGCAGTACTTC	CASSPTSGRAYEQYF
TRBV4-2	.	.	TRBJ2-7	TGTGCCAGCAGCCAAGTTCTGGGGGCTGAGTACGAGCAGTACTTC	CASSQVLGAEYEQYF
TRBV5-4	TRBD2	.	TRBJ2-2	TGTGCCAGCAGCTCCCCCGGGACTACGTCCGGGGAGCTGTTTTTT	CASSSPGTTSGELFF
TRBV7-8	.	.	TRBJ2-1	TGTGCCAGCAGCTTGTTTCCCGGCGGGAATGAGCAGTTCTTC	CASSLFPGGNEQFF
TRBV3-1/TRBV3-2	.	.	TRBJ2-7	TGTGCCAGCAGTCCAGGGTTTTACGAGCAGTACTTC	CASSPGFYEQYF
TRBV6-4	TRBD2	.	TRBJ2-1	TGTGCCAGCAGTGGACTAGCGGGCGGTTACAATGAGCAGTTCTTC	CASSGLAGGYNEQFF
TRBV28	.	.	TRBJ2-4	TGTGCCAGCAGGACTAGTAGCGCGGGGTTAGGCATTCAGTACTTC	CASRTSSAGLGIQYF
TRBV30	.	.	TRBJ1-1	TGTGCCTGGAGTGTTGGGGGGTTGGGCACTGAAGCTTTCTTT	CAWSVGGLGTEAFF
TRBV11-2	.	.	TRBJ2-1	TGTGCCAGCAGCTTAGCCCCCAACCTAGCCGACTCCTACAATGAGCAGTTCTTC	CASSLAPNLADSYNEQFF
TRBV29-1	TRBD1	.	TRBJ1-1	TGCAGCGCTGAGGGGGCTGCCCGACCTGAAGCTTTCTTT	CSAEGAARPEAFF
TRBV14	TRBD1	once	TRBJ1-1	TGTGCCAGCAGTCTCCCGGGACAGGGGGTTTATATGAACACTGAAGCTTTCTTT	CASSLPGQGVYMNTEAFF
TRBV7-2	.	.	TRBJ1-1	TGTGCCAGCAGCTTATCGGACTACACTGAAGCTTTCTTT	CASSLSDYTEAFF
TRBV25-1	TRBD1	once	TRBJ2-3	TGTGCCAGCAGTGAAAGACAGGGGGCAGAAGATACGCAGTATTTT	CASSERQGAEDTQYF
TRBV5-4	.	.	TRBJ1-2	TGTGCCAGCAGCTTGGACAGTCTGAGCGGCTACACCTTC	CASSLDSLSGYTF
TRBV11-2	TRBD1	.	TRBJ2-7	TGTGCCAGCAGCTTGGACAGGTTGAACGAGCAGTACTTC	CASSLDRLNEQYF
TRBV9	TRBD2	.	TRBJ2-2	TGTGCCAGCAGCCTAGGGGTAGCGGGAGCCCACACCGGGGAGCTGTTTTTT	CASSLGVAGAHTGELFF
TRBV27	.	.	TRBJ2-7	TGTGCCAGCAGTTTATGGCCCCCCCCCTACGAGCAGTACTTC	CASSLWPPPYEQYF
TRBV6-4	.	.	TRBJ1-1	TGTGCCAGCAGTTCTAGCATTATGAACACTGAAGCTTTCTTT	CASSSSIMNTEAFF
TRBV14	.	.	TRBJ2-7	TGTGCCAGCAGCCTCAAGAGGTGGATCTACGAGCAGTACTTC	CASSLKRWIYEQYF
TRBV7-8	TRBD1	few	TRBJ2-5	TGTGCCAGCAGCCGTAAACGTGACAGGGGGCGCTTGGAGACCCAGTACTTC	CASSRKRDRGRLETQYF
TRBV7-2	TRBD1	.	TRBJ2-1	TGTGCCAGCAGCTTCCGGGACAGGCCTTACGAGCAGTTCTTC	CASSFRDRPYEQFF
TRBV10-3	.	.	TRBJ1-4	TGTGCCATCAGTGAGTCCGTTGCGGCTAATGAAAAACTGTTTTTT	CAISESVAANEKLFF
TRBV19	.	.	TRBJ2-7	TGTGCCAGTAGTATCGGACAGAGATCCTACGAGCAGTACTTC	CASSIGQRSYEQYF
TRBV2	.	.	TRBJ1-2	TGTGCCAGTTTCCAGGAAACTAACTATGGCTACACCTTC	CASFQETNYGYTF
TRBV7-9	.	.	TRBJ2-7	TGTGCCAGCAGCCCCCCGATGGGCGTTGGCTACTACGAGCAGTACTTC	CASSPPMGVGYYEQYF
TRBV7-9	.	.	TRBJ2-7	TGTGCCAGCAGCTTGGGCCCAGGGGCAACCTACGAGCAGTACTTC	CASSLGPGATYEQYF
TRBV6-2/TRBV6-3	.	.	TRBJ2-2	TGTGCCAGCAGCTCCGGACAGGGAGGGACCGGGGAGCTGTTTTTT	CASSSGQGGTGELFF
TRBV7-9	TRBD1	.	TRBJ1-2	TGTGCCAGCAGCTCGAAACAGGGGGCGCACAACTATGGCTACACCTTC	CASSSKQGAHNYGYTF
TRBV11-2	.	.	TRBJ2-5	TGTGCCAGCAGCTTACCACCTAGTGAGACCCAGTACTTC	CASSLPPSETQYF
TRBV24-1	.	.	TRBJ1-2	TGTGCCACCAGCGGGGAAAACTATGGCTACACCTTC	CATSGENYGYTF
TRBV19	TRBD1	.	TRBJ1-5	TGTGCCAGTAGCCCCATTGCGGGACAGAGCAATCAGCCCCAGCATTTT	CASSPIAGQSNQPQHF
TRBV6-4	.	few	TRBJ2-1	TGTGCCAGCAGTGACTCCGGTTCCTACAATGAGCAGTTCTTC	CASSDSGSYNEQFF
TRBV25-1	TRBD1	.	TRBJ2-1	TGTGCCAGCAGTGAATACCGGGACAGGGGTGAAGATGAGCAGTTCTTC	CASSEYRDRGEDEQFF
TRBV27	.	.	TRBJ1-6	TGTGCCAGTTCCGGGACACCTAGCTCCTATAATTCACCCCTCCACTTT	CASSGTPSSYNSPLHF
TRBV4-3	TRBD2	.	TRBJ2-7	TGCGCCAGCAGCCAAGACGCGGCTAGCGGGAGTAGGGGAGAGCAGTACTTC	CASSQDAASGSRGEQYF
TRBV9	TRBD2	.	TRBJ2-1	TGTGCCAGCAGCGTAGTTGAGGGGAGCGGGAGTCCGAATGAGCAGTTCTTC	CASSVVEGSGSPNEQFF
TRBV7-9	.	.	TRBJ2-5	TGTGCCAGCAGCTTAGTTTTTATTCAAGAGACCCAGTACTTC	CASSLVFIQETQYF